The clone carrying this T cell receptor (beta chain) was seen more than once but under ten times. What it binds is unknown. Naive CD8 libraries came from approximately 20,000 to 980,000 sorted cells with 10%, 30% or 50% RNA. One entry per CDR3 protein results from TCRdb running MiXCR on the PCR reads. The sample has around 300,000 distinct CDR3 sequences, 24% seen once. The germline gives CDR1 LNHDA, CDR2 SQIVND (reference sequence). The V gene lost 3 bases and the J gene lost 0 bases, with 9 bases spanning the gap. There are 14 residues in the CDR3. This sample is drawn from a study of molecular identifiers for immune sequencing clone quantification. Study conclusions and caveats: Whereas clones above 20 RNA copies held under 1% of naive-cell molecules, they held over 97% of effector molecules. Molecules of identical TCR sharing a barcode could underestimate highly expanded clone sizes.

The sequenced sample consisted of naive CD8+ T cells from blood, with Jurkat cell RNA spiked in. Sample subset: FACS-sorted CD8+CD4-CCR7+CD45RA+ naive T cells. This sequence joins TRBV19 and TRBJ2-7; D is uncertain. The receptor was isolated from a human donor in good health. Some libraries in this study had Jurkat cell RNA spiked in. The CDR3 spells CASSIGSTSYEQYF. The CDR3 DNA sequence: TGTGCCAGTAGTATCGGGTCAACCTCCTACGAGCAGTACTTC.